This section outlines one T cell receptor (beta chain) sequence together with its context. Its antigen is still unknown. Base qualities are not at hand, and no much larger clone is one base apart. The CDR3, cysteine through phenylalanine, is 17 amino acids long. Of the read, only the CDR3 DNA is kept; its 51 bases are in frame from base 1. V gives up 4 bases and J gives up 4 bases, and the segment between their germline ends measures 20 bases. According to the germline V gene (reference sequence), CDR1 reads SGHNT and CDR2 reads YYREEE. The High Capacity cDNA Reverse Transcription Kit was used to reverse transcribe all of the isolated RNA, meaning that expressed TCRB transcripts were what got sequenced. Deep immunoSEQ sequencing was performed on naive, central memory and regulatory T cell samples, with an average of roughly 3.5 million total reads per sample. After sorted cells were lysed in RLT buffer, RNA was extracted with DNase-treated RNeasy Micro or Mini kits, with the choice depending on cell number. To prevent cross-contamination, each cell subset was processed individually, whereas patient and healthy donor samples were processed jointly. The immunoSEQ multiplex PCR was used to amplify TCRB sequences from cDNA, yielding 87-bp fragments that span the CDR3 region. The amplicons were sequenced using the Illumina HiSeq platform. The authors' pipeline ran thus. PCR bias was computationally corrected using synthetic template baselines, reads within Hamming distance 2 were collapsed, and singletons that could not be merged were discarded. Reads were aligned against IMGT to assign V, D and J genes, CDR3 length and insertions or deletions at six rearrangement sites. Within each subset, clonotype counts were normalized to the number of sorted cells before true diversity and Gini coefficients were calculated with the tcR R package. The overlap coefficient, calculated on TCRB nucleotide sequences, was used to measure repertoire sharing. Out-of-frame TCRB sequences from naive cells were analyzed as a proxy for the pre-selection repertoire. What TCRdb holds here is the immuneACCESS table cut down to in-frame rearrangements. Part of the clones is not present; checked against another copy, under half of the missing clones reflect an unresolved V gene, and the others are unexplained. The V and J calls and clone size are taken from that table; D and trimming were inferred from the DNA. For this sample there are around 280,000 clones; about 15% appear just once. The leading ten clones occupy more than 0.015% of the sample.

This record comes from a study of beta chain features in type 1 diabetes (dated by TCRdb to 2016 to 2018). In terms of the full investigation: No differences in mean age, gender distribution, total cell number or subset yield were found between patients and healthy donors. A total of 90 million to 140 million sorted cells were examined across all samples, and RNA yield correlated strongly with the number of cells per subset. In the study, TCRB repertoires of sorted circulating CD4+ T cell subsets from recently diagnosed type 1 diabetes patients were compared with those of matched healthy donors. Whereas all 28 donors provided naive and central memory subsets, regulatory and stem cell-like memory subsets were isolated from just 8 patients and roughly 8 healthy donors. The paper as a whole reports these results and caveats: Type 1 diabetes patients showed a moderate but significant shortening of TCRB CDR3 length in all four CD4+ subsets. At VDJ recombination sites, type 1 diabetes patients had fewer insertions and more deleted nucleotides, which implies abnormalities in thymic rearrangement. Shorter templates might have been favored by PCR, but patient and control samples were amplified and corrected together, so both groups would have been affected equally by any skew. Because cDNA rather than genomic DNA was sequenced, highly expressing activated cells could have been over-represented, although no difference in activation and CD3 levels was found between groups. HLA sub-analyses involved small numbers of individuals, so any influence of HLA type on TCRB rearrangement remained unresolved. Naive, central memory and regulatory TCRB repertoires appeared to be more alike among patients than among healthy donors.

A single peripheral blood draw of approximately 0.11 L on average was collected from each donor into heparinised tubes. A BD FACSAria II and a panel including CD45RO, CCR7, CD25, CD127, CD95 and CD27 were used to sort naive, central memory, regulatory and stem cell-like memory CD4+ T cells. All sorted populations exceeded 95% purity. Right away, PBMCs were isolated by Lymphoprep density gradient centrifugation and were stained directly, with no culture step. So that batch effects would be minimized, each experiment stained and sorted samples in pairs, pairing one healthy donor with one patient. Specimen: naive CD4+ T cells from blood. In the paper's terms, the cell subset or site label means: true naive CD4+ T cells. The TCR sequence derives from a man aged 18 to 29 with type 1 diabetes. The chain is encoded by TRBV5-4 joined to TRBJ2-2; TRBD1 might be the D gene, on 6 matching bases. The DNA sequence follows: TGTGCCAGCAGCGAAGGAACAGGGACCCCGAGCACCGGGGAGCTGTTTTTT. It translates to CASSEGTGTPSTGELFF.